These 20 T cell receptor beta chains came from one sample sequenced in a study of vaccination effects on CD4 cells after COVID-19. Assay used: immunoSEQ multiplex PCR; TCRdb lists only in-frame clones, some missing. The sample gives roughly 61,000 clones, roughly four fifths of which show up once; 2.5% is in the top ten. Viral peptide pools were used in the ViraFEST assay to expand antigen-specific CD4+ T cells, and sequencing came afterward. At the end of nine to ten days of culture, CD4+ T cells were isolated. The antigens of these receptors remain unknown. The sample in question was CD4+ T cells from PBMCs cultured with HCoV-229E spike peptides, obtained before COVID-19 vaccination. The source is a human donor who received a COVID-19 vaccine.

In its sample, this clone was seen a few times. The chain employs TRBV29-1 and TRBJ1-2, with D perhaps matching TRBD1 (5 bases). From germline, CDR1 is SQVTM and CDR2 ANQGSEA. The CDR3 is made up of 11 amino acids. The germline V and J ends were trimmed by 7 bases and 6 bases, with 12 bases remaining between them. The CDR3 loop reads CSAREGDGYTF. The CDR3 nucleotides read TGCAGCGCCAGAGAAGGGGATGGCTACACCTTC. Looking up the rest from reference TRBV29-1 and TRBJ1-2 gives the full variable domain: SAVISQKPSRDICQRGTSLTIQCQVDSQVTMMFWYRQQPGQSLTLIATANQGSEATYESGFVIDKFPISRPNLTFSTLTVSNMSPEDSSIYLCSAREGDGYTFGSGTRLTVV.

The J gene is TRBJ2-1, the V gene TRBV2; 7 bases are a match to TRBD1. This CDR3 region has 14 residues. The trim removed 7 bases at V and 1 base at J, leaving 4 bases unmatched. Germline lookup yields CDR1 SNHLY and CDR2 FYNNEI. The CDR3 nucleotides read TGTGCCAGCACCCGGGACAGATCCTACAATGAGCAGTTCTTC. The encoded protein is CASTRDRSYNEQFF.

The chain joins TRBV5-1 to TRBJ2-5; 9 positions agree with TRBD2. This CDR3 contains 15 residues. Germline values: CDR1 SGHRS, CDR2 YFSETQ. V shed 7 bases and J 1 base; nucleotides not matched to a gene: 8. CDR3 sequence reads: CASGRIAGAQETQYF. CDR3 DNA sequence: TGCGCCAGCGGTCGGATAGCGGGGGCCCAAGAGACCCAGTACTTC.

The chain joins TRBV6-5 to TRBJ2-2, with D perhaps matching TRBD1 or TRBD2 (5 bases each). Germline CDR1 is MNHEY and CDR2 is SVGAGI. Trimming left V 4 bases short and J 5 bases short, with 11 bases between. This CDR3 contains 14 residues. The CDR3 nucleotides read TGTGCCAGCAGTTTAGAGGGGAAAACCGGGGAGCTGTTTTTT. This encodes CASSLEGKTGELFF.

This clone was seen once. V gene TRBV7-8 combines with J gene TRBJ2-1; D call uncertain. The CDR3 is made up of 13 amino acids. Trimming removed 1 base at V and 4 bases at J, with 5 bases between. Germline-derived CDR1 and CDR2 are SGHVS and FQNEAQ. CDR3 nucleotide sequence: TGTGCCAGCAGCTTAGGACGTTACAATGAGCAGTTCTTC. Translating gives CASSLGRYNEQFF. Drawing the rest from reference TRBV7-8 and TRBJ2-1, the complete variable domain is GAGVSQSPRYKVAKRGQDVALRCDPISGHVSLFWYQQALGQGPEFLTYFQNEAQLDKSGLPSDRFFAERPEGSVSTLKIQRTQQEDSAVYLCASSLGRYNEQFFGPGTRLTVL.

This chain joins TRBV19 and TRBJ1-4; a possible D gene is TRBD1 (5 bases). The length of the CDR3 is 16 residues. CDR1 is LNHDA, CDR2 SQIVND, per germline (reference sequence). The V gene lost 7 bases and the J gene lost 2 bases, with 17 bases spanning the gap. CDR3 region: CASNPGRGRTNEKLFF. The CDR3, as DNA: TGTGCCAGTAACCCAGGGAGAGGGCGGACTAATGAAAAACTGTTTTTT.

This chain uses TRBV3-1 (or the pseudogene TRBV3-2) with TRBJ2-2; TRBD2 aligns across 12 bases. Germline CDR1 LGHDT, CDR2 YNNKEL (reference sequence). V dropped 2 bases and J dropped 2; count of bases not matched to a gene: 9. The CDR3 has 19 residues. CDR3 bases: TGTGCCAGCAGCCAATTTACTAGCGGGGGGACGCTAAACACCGGGGAGCTGTTTTTT. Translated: CASSQFTSGGTLNTGELFF.

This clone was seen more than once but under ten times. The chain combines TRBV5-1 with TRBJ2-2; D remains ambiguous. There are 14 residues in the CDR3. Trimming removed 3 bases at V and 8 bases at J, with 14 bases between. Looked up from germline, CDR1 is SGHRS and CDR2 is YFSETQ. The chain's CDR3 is CASSSGVPAGELFF. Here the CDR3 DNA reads TGCGCCAGCAGCTCTGGGGTGCCGGCTGGGGAGCTGTTTTTT.

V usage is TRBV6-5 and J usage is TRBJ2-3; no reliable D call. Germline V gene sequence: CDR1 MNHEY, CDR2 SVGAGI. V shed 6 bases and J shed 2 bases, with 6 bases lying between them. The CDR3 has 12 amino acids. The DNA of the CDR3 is TGTGCCAGCAGGGTCTACACAGATACGCAGTATTTT. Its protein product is CASRVYTDTQYF.

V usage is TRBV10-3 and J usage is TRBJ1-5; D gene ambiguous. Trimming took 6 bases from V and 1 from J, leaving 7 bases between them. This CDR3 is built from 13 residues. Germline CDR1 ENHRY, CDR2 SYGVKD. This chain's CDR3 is CAIRNRSNQPQHF. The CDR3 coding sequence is TGTGCCATCAGGAACCGGAGCAATCAGCCCCAGCATTTT.

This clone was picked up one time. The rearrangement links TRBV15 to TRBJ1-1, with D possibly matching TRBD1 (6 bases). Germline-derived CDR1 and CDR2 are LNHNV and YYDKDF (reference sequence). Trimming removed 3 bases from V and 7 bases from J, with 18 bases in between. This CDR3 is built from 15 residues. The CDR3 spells CATSRELGGAYEAFF. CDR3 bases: TGTGCCACCAGCAGGGAATTAGGGGGGGCCTATGAAGCTTTCTTT.

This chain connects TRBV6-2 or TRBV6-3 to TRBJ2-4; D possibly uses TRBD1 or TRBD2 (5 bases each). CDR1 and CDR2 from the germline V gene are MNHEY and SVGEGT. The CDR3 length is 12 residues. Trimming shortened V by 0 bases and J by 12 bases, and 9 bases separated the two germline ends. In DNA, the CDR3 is TGTGCCAGCAGTTACTCGGGGGAGCATCAGTACTTC. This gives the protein CASSYSGEHQYF.

The CDR3 nucleotides are TGTGCCAGCAGTGACTCAGGGTATGGCTACACCTTC. Amino acid sequence: CASSDSGYGYTF. V usage is TRBV6-4 and J usage is TRBJ1-2, with D unclear. This CDR3 comprises 12 residues. Trimming cost V 0 bases and J 5 bases, with 4 bases left between them. Germline V CDR1 and CDR2: MRHNA, SNTAGT.

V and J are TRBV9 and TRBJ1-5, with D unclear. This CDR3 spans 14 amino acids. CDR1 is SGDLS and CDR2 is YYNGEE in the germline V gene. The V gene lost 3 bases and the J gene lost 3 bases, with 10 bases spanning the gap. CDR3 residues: CASSAVKSNQPQHF. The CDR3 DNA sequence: TGTGCCAGCAGCGCCGTAAAGTCCAATCAGCCCCAGCATTTT.

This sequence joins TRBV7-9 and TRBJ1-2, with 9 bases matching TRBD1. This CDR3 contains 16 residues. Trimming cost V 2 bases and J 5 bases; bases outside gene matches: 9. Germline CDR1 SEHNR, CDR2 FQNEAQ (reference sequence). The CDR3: CASSLLGGTGKYGYTF. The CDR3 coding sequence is TGTGCCAGCAGCTTATTAGGGGGGACAGGGAAGTATGGCTACACCTTC.

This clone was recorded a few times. CDR3 DNA: TGTGCCAGCAGCCACCCTGGGGCGGGGGGACCTTATCATGAGCAGTTCTTC. Its translation: CASSHPGAGGPYHEQFF. The chain joins TRBV7-9 to TRBJ2-1; 8 nucleotides align to TRBD2. The J segment lost 8 bases and the V segment lost 5 bases, leaving 17 bases of the junction unmatched. From germline, CDR1 is SEHNR and CDR2 FQNEAQ (reference sequence). The CDR3 has 17 residues.

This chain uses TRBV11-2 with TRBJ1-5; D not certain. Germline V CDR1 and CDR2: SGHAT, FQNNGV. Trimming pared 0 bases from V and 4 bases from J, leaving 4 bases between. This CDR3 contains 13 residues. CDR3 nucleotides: TGTGCCAGCAGCTTAGATCGGAATCAGCCCCAGCATTTT. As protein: CASSLDRNQPQHF.

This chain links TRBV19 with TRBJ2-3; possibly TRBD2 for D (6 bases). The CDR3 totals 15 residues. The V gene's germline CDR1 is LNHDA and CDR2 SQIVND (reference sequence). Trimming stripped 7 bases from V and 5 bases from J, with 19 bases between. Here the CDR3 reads CASTSKGLPIDTQYF. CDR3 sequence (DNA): TGTGCCAGTACCTCGAAGGGACTCCCTATAGATACGCAGTATTTT.

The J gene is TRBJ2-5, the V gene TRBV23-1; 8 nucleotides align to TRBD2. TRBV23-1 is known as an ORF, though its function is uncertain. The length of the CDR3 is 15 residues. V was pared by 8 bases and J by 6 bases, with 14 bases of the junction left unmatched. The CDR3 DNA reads TGCGCCAGCCGGGTCGGGGGGGGCGCAGTGAAGACCCAGTACTTC. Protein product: CASRVGGGAVKTQYF.

The CDR3 DNA sequence: TGTGCCAGCGGCTTAGTAGGAGGGCCTTCTCAGCCCCAGCATTTT. Its translation: CASGLVGGPSQPQHF. The gene calls are TRBV27 and TRBJ1-5; D is unclear. The V end was cut by 8 bases, the J end by 6 bases, with 20 bases between. The CDR3 is 15 residues long. Per the germline V gene, CDR1 is MNHEY and CDR2 is SMNVEV (reference sequence).